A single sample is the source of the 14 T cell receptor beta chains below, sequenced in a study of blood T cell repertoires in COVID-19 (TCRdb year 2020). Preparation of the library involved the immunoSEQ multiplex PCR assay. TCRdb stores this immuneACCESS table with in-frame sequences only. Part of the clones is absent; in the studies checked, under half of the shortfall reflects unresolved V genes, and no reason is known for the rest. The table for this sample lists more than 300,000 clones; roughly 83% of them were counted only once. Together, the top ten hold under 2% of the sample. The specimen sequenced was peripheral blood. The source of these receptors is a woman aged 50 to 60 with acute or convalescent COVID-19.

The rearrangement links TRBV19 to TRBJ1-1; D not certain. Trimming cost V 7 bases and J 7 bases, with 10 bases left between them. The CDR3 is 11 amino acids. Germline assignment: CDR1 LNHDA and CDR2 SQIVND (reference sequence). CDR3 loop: CASKFAGEAFF. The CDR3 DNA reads TGTGCCAGTAAGTTCGCAGGTGAAGCTTTCTTT.

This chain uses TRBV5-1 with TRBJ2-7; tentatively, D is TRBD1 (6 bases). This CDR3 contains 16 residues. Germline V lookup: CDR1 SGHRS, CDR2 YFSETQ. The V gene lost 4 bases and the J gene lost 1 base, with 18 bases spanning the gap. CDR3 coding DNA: TGCGCCAGCAGCCCCTCCCGGACCGGGACATCCTACGAGCAGTACTTC. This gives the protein CASSPSRTGTSYEQYF.

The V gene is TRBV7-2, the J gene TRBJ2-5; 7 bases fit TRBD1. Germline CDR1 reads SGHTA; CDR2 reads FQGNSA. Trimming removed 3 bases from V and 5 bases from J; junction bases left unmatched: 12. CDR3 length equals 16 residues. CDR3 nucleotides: TGTGCCAGCAGCTTCATGATCGGGACAGCCGAGGAGACCCAGTACTTC. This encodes CASSFMIGTAEETQYF.

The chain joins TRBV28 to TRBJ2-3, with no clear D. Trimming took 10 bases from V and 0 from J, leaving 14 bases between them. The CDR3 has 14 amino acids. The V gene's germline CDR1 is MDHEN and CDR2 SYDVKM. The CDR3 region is CATISHPSTDTQYF. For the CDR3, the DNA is TGTGCCACCATTAGTCATCCTAGCACAGATACGCAGTATTTT.

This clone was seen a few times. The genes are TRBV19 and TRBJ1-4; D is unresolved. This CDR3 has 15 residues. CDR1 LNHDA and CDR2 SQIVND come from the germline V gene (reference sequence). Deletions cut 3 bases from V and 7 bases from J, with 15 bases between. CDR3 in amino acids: CASSIRQAPTEKLFF. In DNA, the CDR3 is TGTGCCAGTAGTATCCGGCAGGCCCCTACTGAAAAACTGTTTTTT.

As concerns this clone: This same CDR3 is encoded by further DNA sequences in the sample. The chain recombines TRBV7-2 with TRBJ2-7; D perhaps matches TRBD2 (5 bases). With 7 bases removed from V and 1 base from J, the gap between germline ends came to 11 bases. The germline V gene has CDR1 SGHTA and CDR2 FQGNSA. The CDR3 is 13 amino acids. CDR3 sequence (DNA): TGTGCCAGCACCCCCCCGGGGTCCTACGAGCAGTACTTC. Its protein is CASTPPGSYEQYF.

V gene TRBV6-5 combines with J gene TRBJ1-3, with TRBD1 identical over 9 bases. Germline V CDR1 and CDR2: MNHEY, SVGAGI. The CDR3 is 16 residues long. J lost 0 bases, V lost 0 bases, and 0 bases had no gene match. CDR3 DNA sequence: TGTGCCAGCAGTTACTCGACAGGGGGCTCTGGAAACACCATATATTTT. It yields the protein CASSYSTGGSGNTIYF.

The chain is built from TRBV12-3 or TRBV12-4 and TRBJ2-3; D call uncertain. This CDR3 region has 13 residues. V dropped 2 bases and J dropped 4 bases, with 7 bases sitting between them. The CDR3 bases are TGTGCCAGCAGTTTAATTATGTCAGATACGCAGTATTTT. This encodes CASSLIMSDTQYF.

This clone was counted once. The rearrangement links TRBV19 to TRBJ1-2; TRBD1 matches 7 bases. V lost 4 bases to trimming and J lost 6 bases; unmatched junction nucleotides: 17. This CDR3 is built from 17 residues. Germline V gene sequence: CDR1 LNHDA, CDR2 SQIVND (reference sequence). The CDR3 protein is CASSTTTVTGQLDGYTF. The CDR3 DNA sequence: TGTGCCAGTAGTACAACGACTGTGACAGGGCAGTTGGATGGCTACACCTTC.

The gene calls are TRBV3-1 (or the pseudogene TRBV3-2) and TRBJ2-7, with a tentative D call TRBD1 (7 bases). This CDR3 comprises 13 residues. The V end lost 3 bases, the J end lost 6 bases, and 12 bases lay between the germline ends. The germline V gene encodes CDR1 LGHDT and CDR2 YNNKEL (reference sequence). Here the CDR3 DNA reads TGTGCCAGCAGCCACCGACAGGGAGGCGAGCAGTACTTC. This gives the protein CASSHRQGGEQYF.

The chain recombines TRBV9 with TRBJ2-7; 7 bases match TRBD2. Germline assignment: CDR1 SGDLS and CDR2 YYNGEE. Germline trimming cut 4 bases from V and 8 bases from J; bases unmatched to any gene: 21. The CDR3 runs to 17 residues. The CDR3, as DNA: TGTGCCAGCAGCCCTGGGTCGGGAGTAGCGGGCCCCTATCAGCAGTACTTC. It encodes CASSPGSGVAGPYQQYF.

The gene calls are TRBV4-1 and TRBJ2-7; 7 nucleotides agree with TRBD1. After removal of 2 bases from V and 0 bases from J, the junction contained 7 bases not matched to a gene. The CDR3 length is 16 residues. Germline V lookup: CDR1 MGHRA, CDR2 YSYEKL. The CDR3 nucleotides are TGCGCCAGCAGCCAATCGCCGGGACAGAGCTCCTACGAGCAGTACTTC. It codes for CASSQSPGQSSYEQYF.

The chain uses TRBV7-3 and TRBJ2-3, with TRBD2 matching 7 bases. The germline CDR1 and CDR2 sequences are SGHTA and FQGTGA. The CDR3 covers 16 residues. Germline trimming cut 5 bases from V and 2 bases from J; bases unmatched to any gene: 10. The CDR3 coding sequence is TGTGCCAGCAGCGACCGGGACTACCCCTCCACAGATACGCAGTATTTT. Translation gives CASSDRDYPSTDTQYF.

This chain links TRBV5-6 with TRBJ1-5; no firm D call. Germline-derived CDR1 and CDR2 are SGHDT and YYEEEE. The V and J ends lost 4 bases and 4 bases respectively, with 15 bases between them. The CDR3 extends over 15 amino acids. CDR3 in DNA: TGTGCCAGCAGCGACCCCACGGGAGGGAATCAGCCCCAGCATTTT. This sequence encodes CASSDPTGGNQPQHF.